This T cell receptor (beta chain) was identified in a study of PD-L1 blockade in urothelial cancer. As for the study in general: About nine tenths of the roughly 29 patients comprised males who had bladder-origin urothelial cancer. Regarding the study as a whole: Blood TCR clonality below the median before treatment was a predictor of better survival.

This table comes from immunoSEQ multiplex PCR, and its TCRdb copy is limited to in-frame clones, with some not included. The sample lists 40,000 to 60,000 clones; 80% to 90% were seen once. With 4 bases clipped from V and 4 bases from J, the junction kept 5 bases outside the gene matches. The CDR3 is 14 residues long. In germline, CDR1 is SGHRS, CDR2 YFSETQ. The sample's time point: peripheral blood 6 weeks after treatment start. All patients handed over anywhere from 1 to 8 samples, pretreatment and on-treatment. Of note for this clone: Its antigen is unknown.

The chain is built from TRBV5-1 and TRBJ2-1; 7 bases match TRBD1. Sample: PBMCs, taken around atezolizumab (anti-PD-L1) treatment. The TCR was taken from a man aged 65-85 years with urothelial cancer. Here the CDR3 reads CASSGDRDYNEQFF. The CDR3 DNA follows: TGCGCCAGCAGCGGGGACAGAGATTACAATGAGCAGTTCTTC.